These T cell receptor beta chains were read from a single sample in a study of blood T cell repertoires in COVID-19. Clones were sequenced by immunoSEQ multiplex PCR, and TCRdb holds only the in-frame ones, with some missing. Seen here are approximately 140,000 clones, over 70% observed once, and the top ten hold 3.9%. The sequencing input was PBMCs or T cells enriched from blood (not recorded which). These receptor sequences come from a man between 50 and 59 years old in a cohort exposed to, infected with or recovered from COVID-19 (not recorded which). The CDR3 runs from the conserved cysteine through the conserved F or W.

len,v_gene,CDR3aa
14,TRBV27,CASSSGGSSYEQYF
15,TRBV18,CASSLGQGRSQPQHF
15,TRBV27,CASSLLRGRNTEAFF
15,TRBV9,CASSAGAGSYNEQFF
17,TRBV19,CASSLKLWGDYSYEQYF
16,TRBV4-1,CASSPSSVTYYNEQFF
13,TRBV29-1,CSVVTGGGTEAFF
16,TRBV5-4,CASSLALAGMGNEQFF
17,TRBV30,CAWSSTFIDRGNQPQHF
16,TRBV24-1,CATSDSTGGGNQPQHF
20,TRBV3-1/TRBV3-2,CASSQRVGRSGRALADTQYF
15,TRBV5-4,CASSPRTVDTGELFF
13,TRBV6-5,CASSPTGVSEAFF
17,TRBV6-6,CASSGSGTHTSNQPQHF
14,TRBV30,CAWSVWAMNTEAFF
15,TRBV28,CASSPASTGGTEAFF
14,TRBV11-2,CASSLWAKQETQYF
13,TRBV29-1,CSVLRVDSYEQYF
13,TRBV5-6,CASWSRDRDGYTF
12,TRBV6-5,CASSYSAGRAFF
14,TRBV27,CASSLIQGAGGYTF
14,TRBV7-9,CASSLSSGANVLTF
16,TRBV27,CASSPHQGASLETQYF
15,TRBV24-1,CATSTGAYGANVLTF
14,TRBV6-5,CASSGARGNSPLHF
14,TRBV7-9,CASGRGGSGNTIYF
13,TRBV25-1,CASSHVEGSPLHF
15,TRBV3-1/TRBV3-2,CASSQGDTWNTEAFF
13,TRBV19,CASSLGQGRGYTF
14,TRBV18,CASSPTSSNQPQHF
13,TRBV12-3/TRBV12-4,CASSLNRGIEQYF
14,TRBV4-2,CASSQVRSTGELFF
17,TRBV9,CASSSAGEAANTGELFF
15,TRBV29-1,CSVVGGELVWETQYF
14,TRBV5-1,CASSRGTSGYEQYF
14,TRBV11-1,CASSLGTNTYEQYF
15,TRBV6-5,CASEGLGQLNYGYTF
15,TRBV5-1,CASSKNTGFGTEAFF
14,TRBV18,CASSPGVTSYEQYF
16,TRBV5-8,CASSLDQDTYNSPLHF
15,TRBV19,CASSIWAGSPDGYTF
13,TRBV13,CASRQGANSPLHF
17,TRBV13,CASSLDRGPSSYNEQFF
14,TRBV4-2,CASSQEFGGGGYTF
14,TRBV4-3,CASSQGGTYDGYTF
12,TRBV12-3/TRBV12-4,CASSPGSYEQYF
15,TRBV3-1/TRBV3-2,CASSRDSGLYNEQFF
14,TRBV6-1,CASSEGGLNTEAFF
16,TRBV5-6,CASSTGTGRSYNEQFF
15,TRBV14,CASSHGTGATDTQYF
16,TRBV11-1,CASSPPGTLLTDTQYF
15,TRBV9,CASSVEAAGFYEQYF
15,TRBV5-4,CASSLEGGRNHGYTF
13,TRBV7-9,CASSPPGNQPQHF
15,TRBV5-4,CASSWTSGSRDTQYF